The rows below give T cell receptor beta chains drawn from one sample of a study of blood T cell repertoires in COVID-19. Sequencing was performed with immunoSEQ multiplex PCR; in TCRdb, only in-frame clones are kept and a portion is missing. The sample includes some 120,000 clones, roughly 90% of them seen just once. Sequencing was done on a sample of peripheral blood. The receptors come from a man in his sixties with COVID-19, enrolled during active disease. Both conserved end residues are part of each CDR3. A D gene is named only where the DNA matches it firmly. Clone sizes are given selectively: once, few, many, or a class where the clone is expanded.

D,J,V,size,CDR3,DNA
NA,TRBJ2-7,TRBV6-6,NA,CASSPAGADYEQYF,TGTGCCAGCAGTCCGGCGGGGGCGGACTACGAGCAGTACTTC
NA,TRBJ2-7,TRBV5-1,NA,CASSLQDHYEQYF,TGCGCCAGCAGCTTGCAGGATCACTACGAGCAGTACTTC
TRBD2,TRBJ2-1,TRBV15,NA,CAAKNGGSGNDEQFF,TGTGCCGCGAAGAATGGAGGCAGCGGGAACGATGAGCAGTTCTTC
TRBD1,TRBJ1-5,TRBV7-2,NA,CASSPNAGGGQPQHF,TGTGCCAGCAGCCCTAACGCAGGGGGCGGTCAGCCCCAGCATTTT
TRBD2,TRBJ2-1,TRBV9,NA,CASSVGPGTSGRALNNEQFF,TGTGCCAGCAGCGTAGGCCCCGGGACTAGCGGGAGGGCCTTAAACAATGAGCAGTTCTTC
NA,TRBJ2-3,TRBV12-3/TRBV12-4,NA,CASRDSSTDTQYF,TGTGCCAGCAGGGACAGTAGCACAGATACGCAGTATTTT
NA,TRBJ1-2,TRBV20-1,NA,CSARHTGYTF,TGCAGTGCTAGACACACGGGCTACACCTTC
TRBD2,TRBJ2-3,TRBV11-2,once,CASSVATSGRGTDTQYF,TGTGCCAGCAGCGTTGCGACTAGCGGGAGGGGAACAGATACGCAGTATTTT
NA,TRBJ2-2,TRBV7-9,NA,CASIRGLPNTGELFF,TGTGCCAGCATCCGGGGACTTCCGAACACCGGGGAGCTGTTTTTT
TRBD1,TRBJ1-3,TRBV5-1,NA,CASSLDRGIGNTIYF,TGCGCCAGCAGCTTGGACAGGGGTATCGGAAACACCATATATTTT
NA,TRBJ1-3,TRBV5-1,few,CASSREGYSFTGNTIYF,TGCGCCAGCAGCCGGGAAGGATACTCATTTACAGGAAACACCATATATTTT
TRBD2,TRBJ2-5,TRBV11-2,once,CASSPSPGLAGSETQYF,TGTGCCAGCAGCCCCAGCCCGGGACTAGCGGGATCGGAGACCCAGTACTTC
NA,TRBJ1-2,TRBV9,NA,CASSVESQGGYTF,TGTGCCAGCAGCGTAGAATCCCAGGGCGGCTACACCTTC
TRBD2,TRBJ2-5,TRBV11-3,NA,CASSLEGTRLETQYF,TGTGCCAGCAGCTTAGAGGGGACTAGGCTGGAGACCCAGTACTTC
NA,TRBJ2-2,TRBV30,NA,CAWSVPLQVRYTGELFF,TGTGCCTGGAGTGTACCTCTACAGGTTCGATACACCGGGGAGCTGTTTTTT
NA,TRBJ2-7,TRBV20-1,NA,CSASPGYEQYF,TGCAGTGCTAGTCCCGGCTACGAGCAGTACTTC
NA,TRBJ2-7,TRBV5-4,NA,CASSLDGGSSYEQYF,TGTGCCAGCAGCTTGGACGGAGGGAGCTCCTACGAGCAGTACTTC
TRBD2,TRBJ2-3,TRBV5-1,few,CASSPSGGGTDTQYF,TGCGCCAGCAGCCCTAGCGGGGGGGGCACAGATACGCAGTATTTT
TRBD2,TRBJ2-3,TRBV10-3,NA,CAISESTASGRAGRDTQYF,TGTGCCATCAGTGAGTCGACGGCTAGCGGGAGGGCCGGAAGAGATACGCAGTATTTT
TRBD2,TRBJ2-5,TRBV5-5,NA,CASSLRTSEETQYF,TGTGCCAGCAGCCTCCGGACTAGCGAGGAGACCCAGTACTTC
NA,TRBJ1-2,TRBV30,NA,CAWSVGEEGYTF,TGTGCCTGGAGTGTAGGGGAGGAAGGCTACACCTTC
NA,TRBJ1-1,TRBV6-1,NA,CASSELFNTEAFF,TGTGCCAGCAGTGAATTATTTAACACTGAAGCTTTCTTT
NA,TRBJ2-3,TRBV11-3,few,CASSRRQGGRDTQYF,TGTGCCAGCAGCCGAAGACAGGGCGGGAGGGATACGCAGTATTTT
NA,TRBJ1-1,TRBV20-1,NA,CSAGGNTEAFF,TGCAGTGCAGGGGGGAACACTGAAGCTTTCTTT
NA,TRBJ1-5,TRBV11-2,NA,CASSLGGAQPQHF,TGTGCCAGCAGCTTAGGCGGGGCTCAGCCCCAGCATTTT
NA,TRBJ1-1,TRBV30,once,CAWSRPGGATEAFF,TGTGCCTGGAGTCGGCCAGGCGGGGCCACTGAAGCTTTCTTT
NA,TRBJ2-3,TRBV30,once,CAWSVGGADTQYF,TGTGCCTGGAGTGTCGGCGGCGCAGATACGCAGTATTTT
NA,TRBJ2-5,TRBV4-1,NA,CASSQRAGETQYF,TGCGCCAGCAGCCAGAGGGCGGGGGAGACCCAGTACTTC
NA,TRBJ2-1,TRBV14,NA,CASSPLPGTSWGEQFF,TGTGCCAGCAGCCCTCTCCCCGGGACATCCTGGGGGGAGCAGTTCTTC
TRBD2,TRBJ2-2,TRBV3-1/TRBV3-2,once,CASSRGGSLSSGELFF,TGTGCCAGCAGCCGCGGCGGGAGCCTCAGTAGCGGGGAGCTGTTTTTT
NA,TRBJ2-7,TRBV11-3,NA,CASSLAGVFTYEQYF,TGTGCCAGCAGCTTAGCGGGAGTTTTTACCTACGAGCAGTACTTC
NA,TRBJ1-1,TRBV3-1/TRBV3-2,NA,CASSQVVLTEAFF,TGTGCCAGCAGCCAAGTTGTATTGACTGAAGCTTTCTTT
TRBD1,TRBJ1-2,TRBV10-3,NA,CATRGDRGNYGYTF,TGTGCCACACGAGGGGACAGGGGAAACTATGGCTACACCTTC
TRBD2,TRBJ2-1,TRBV18,once,CASSPDLADLRFF,TGTGCCAGCTCGCCCGACCTAGCGGATTTGCGGTTCTTC
NA,TRBJ1-5,TRBV13,few,CASSLRFQPQHF,TGTGCCAGCAGCTTACGGTTCCAGCCCCAGCATTTT
TRBD1,TRBJ2-2,TRBV19,NA,CATWGQGATGELFF,TGTGCCACCTGGGGCCAGGGGGCGACCGGGGAGCTGTTTTTT
NA,TRBJ1-2,TRBV11-2,NA,CASSLDSAGGGYTF,TGTGCCAGCAGCTTAGATAGTGCGGGGGGAGGCTACACCTTC
TRBD1,TRBJ1-1,TRBV30,NA,CAWSANRGNTEAFF,TGTGCCTGGAGTGCAAACAGGGGTAACACTGAAGCTTTCTTT
NA,TRBJ1-2,TRBV2,NA,CASFQEGPYGYTF,TGTGCCAGCTTTCAGGAGGGGCCCTATGGCTACACCTTC
TRBD1,TRBJ1-5,TRBV5-1,NA,CASSLGTGDYQPQHF,TGCGCCAGCAGCTTGGGGACAGGGGACTACCAGCCCCAGCATTTT
NA,TRBJ2-7,TRBV5-1,NA,CASSSDGGVTYEQYF,TGCGCCAGCAGCTCGGACGGAGGGGTAACCTACGAGCAGTACTTC
TRBD2,TRBJ2-1,TRBV6-2/TRBV6-3,NA,CASSYVGGGKAGGFYNEQFF,TGTGCCAGCAGTTACGTTGGAGGTGGGAAAGCGGGAGGCTTCTACAATGAGCAGTTCTTC
NA,TRBJ1-2,TRBV11-3,NA,CASSFGQTYGYTF,TGTGCCAGCAGCTTTGGGCAGACCTATGGCTACACCTTC
TRBD1,TRBJ1-2,TRBV2,NA,CASAQVQGAYGYTF,TGTGCCAGCGCCCAGGTACAGGGGGCATATGGCTACACCTTC
TRBD2,TRBJ2-1,TRBV10-3,NA,CAASGSWNEQFF,TGTGCCGCCAGCGGGAGTTGGAATGAGCAGTTCTTC
NA,TRBJ2-7,TRBV13,NA,CASSEDRDYEQYF,TGTGCCAGCAGCGAAGACAGAGACTACGAGCAGTACTTC
TRBD1,TRBJ2-3,TRBV11-1,NA,CASSLATGTGSTDTQYF,TGTGCCAGCAGCTTAGCGACCGGGACAGGGAGCACAGATACGCAGTATTTT
NA,TRBJ2-1,TRBV28,once,CASSSDLTRNEQFF,TGTGCCAGCAGTTCTGATCTAACCAGGAATGAGCAGTTCTTC
NA,TRBJ2-4,TRBV3-1/TRBV3-2,once,CASSQDREGRNIQYF,TGTGCCAGCAGCCAAGATCGAGAGGGTCGGAACATTCAGTACTTC
TRBD1,TRBJ1-1,TRBV6-4,NA,CASSDSSQGAGAEAFF,TGTGCCAGCAGTGACTCGAGTCAGGGGGCAGGGGCTGAAGCTTTCTTT
TRBD1,TRBJ2-1,TRBV28,NA,CASRPPGQVYNEQFF,TGTGCCAGCAGGCCACCGGGACAGGTATACAATGAGCAGTTCTTC